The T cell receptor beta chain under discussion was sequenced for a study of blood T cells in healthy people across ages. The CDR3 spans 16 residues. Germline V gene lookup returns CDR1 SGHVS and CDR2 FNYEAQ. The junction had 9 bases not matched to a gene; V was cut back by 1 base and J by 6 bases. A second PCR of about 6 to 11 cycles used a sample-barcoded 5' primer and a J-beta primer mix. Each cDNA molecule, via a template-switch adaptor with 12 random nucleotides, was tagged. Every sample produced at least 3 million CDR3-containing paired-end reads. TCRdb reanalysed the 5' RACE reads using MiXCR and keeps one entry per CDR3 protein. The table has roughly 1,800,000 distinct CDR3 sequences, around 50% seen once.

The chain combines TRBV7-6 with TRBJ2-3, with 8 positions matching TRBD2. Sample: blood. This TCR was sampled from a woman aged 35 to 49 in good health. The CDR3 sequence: CASSLGLAGTRDTQYF. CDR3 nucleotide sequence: TGTGCCAGCAGCTTAGGTCTAGCGGGTACGAGGGATACGCAGTATTTT.